The sequence of this T cell receptor (beta chain) was determined in a study of T cell responses to AZD1222 COVID-19 vaccine. Assay: immunoSEQ multiplex PCR; the TCRdb copy retains only in-frame clones and omits some. The table has 110,000 or so clones, over 85% seen once. Germline CDR1 and CDR2: LNHDA and SQIVND (reference sequence). The CDR3 has 15 residues. Trimming cost V 4 bases and J 3 bases; bases outside gene matches: 7. The chain links TRBV19 to TRBJ1-2, with TRBD1 matching over 8 bases. This receptor was obtained from an adult in good health. The sample consisted of peripheral blood, taken on day 0 of MenACWY control vaccination. CDR3 sequence: CASSNPGQGHYGYTF. The CDR3 DNA sequence: TGTGCCAGTAGTAACCCTGGACAGGGTCACTATGGCTACACCTTC.